The rows below give T cell receptor beta chains drawn from one sample of a study of blood T cell repertoires in COVID-19. Method: immunoSEQ multiplex PCR; TCRdb's copy keeps in-frame clones and lacks some. Of approximately 290,000 clones in the sample, around 89% were seen once. The source material was peripheral blood. Source of these receptors: a man aged 25-45 years with acute or convalescent COVID-19. Each CDR3 is given with its conserved first and last residue. Each record gives: CDR3 protein, CDR3 DNA, J gene, V gene, D gene, clone size. The D gene is left open where the match is weak. Size tells how often a clone was seen (once, few, many) or the class of an expanded clone, and some rows leave it out.

CDR3 protein: CASSPGGTGWIGYTF
CDR3 DNA: TGTGCCAGCTCACCTGGGGGGACAGGGTGGATCGGCTACACCTTC
J gene: TRBJ1-2
V gene: TRBV18
D gene: TRBD1
clone size: NA

CDR3 protein: CASSLTAANYEQYF
CDR3 DNA: TGCGCCAGCAGCTTAACAGCCGCTAACTACGAGCAGTACTTC
J gene: TRBJ2-7
V gene: TRBV5-1
D gene: NA
clone size: NA

CDR3 protein: CASSYEYEQYF
CDR3 DNA: TGTGCCAGCAGTTACGAGTACGAGCAGTACTTC
J gene: TRBJ2-7
V gene: TRBV6-5
D gene: NA
clone size: NA

CDR3 protein: CASSEPGQGMRSLHF
CDR3 DNA: TGTGCCAGCAGTGAACCGGGACAGGGGATGAGGTCCCTCCACTTT
J gene: TRBJ1-6
V gene: TRBV6-1
D gene: TRBD1
clone size: NA

CDR3 protein: CAILPGTGKEIYEQYF
CDR3 DNA: TGTGCCATCCTTCCCGGGACAGGGAAAGAAATCTACGAGCAGTACTTC
J gene: TRBJ2-7
V gene: TRBV21-1
D gene: NA
clone size: NA

CDR3 protein: CASSSGQGGVGYTF
CDR3 DNA: TGCGCCAGCAGCTCGGGACAGGGTGGGGTTGGCTACACCTTC
J gene: TRBJ1-2
V gene: TRBV5-1
D gene: TRBD1
clone size: NA

CDR3 protein: CARTKSAEAFF
CDR3 DNA: TGCGCCAGGACTAAATCCGCTGAAGCTTTCTTT
J gene: TRBJ1-1
V gene: TRBV23-1
D gene: NA
clone size: NA

CDR3 protein: CASSSQERLAGVSNNEQFF
CDR3 DNA: TGTGCCAGCAGCTCCCAAGAGCGTCTAGCGGGAGTCAGCAACAATGAGCAGTTCTTC
J gene: TRBJ2-1
V gene: TRBV7-6
D gene: TRBD2
clone size: few

CDR3 protein: CASNTGGGQPQHF
CDR3 DNA: TGTGCCAGCAACACGGGGGGGGGCCAGCCCCAGCATTTT
J gene: TRBJ1-5
V gene: TRBV3-1/TRBV3-2
D gene: NA
clone size: NA

CDR3 protein: CASSWDRGREQYF
CDR3 DNA: TGTGCCAGCAGTTGGGACAGGGGCAGAGAGCAGTACTTC
J gene: TRBJ2-7
V gene: TRBV5-4
D gene: TRBD1
clone size: NA

CDR3 protein: CASSLATSGSMKYF
CDR3 DNA: TGCGCCAGCAGCTTGGCGACTAGCGGGAGTATGAAGTACTTC
J gene: TRBJ2-5
V gene: TRBV5-1
D gene: TRBD2
clone size: NA

CDR3 protein: CASSRQGAGGYTF
CDR3 DNA: TGTGCCAGCAGTCGACAGGGGGCAGGTGGCTACACCTTC
J gene: TRBJ1-2
V gene: TRBV2
D gene: TRBD1
clone size: NA

CDR3 protein: CASSLDRGYSPLHF
CDR3 DNA: TGTGCCAGCAGCTTAGACAGGGGTTATTCACCCCTCCACTTT
J gene: TRBJ1-6
V gene: TRBV7-2
D gene: TRBD1
clone size: many

CDR3 protein: CASSLQGAGYGYTF
CDR3 DNA: TGTGCCAGCAGTTTACAGGGGGCAGGCTATGGCTACACCTTC
J gene: TRBJ1-2
V gene: TRBV27
D gene: TRBD1
clone size: NA

CDR3 protein: CASSLGWTGYEQYF
CDR3 DNA: TGCGCCAGCAGCTTGGGTTGGACAGGGTACGAGCAGTACTTC
J gene: TRBJ2-7
V gene: TRBV5-1
D gene: TRBD1
clone size: NA

CDR3 protein: CASSPRQGNYGYTF
CDR3 DNA: TGCGCCAGCAGCCCCCGACAGGGAAACTATGGCTACACCTTC
J gene: TRBJ1-2
V gene: TRBV5-1
D gene: TRBD1
clone size: NA

CDR3 protein: CSVDLRRMNTEAFF
CDR3 DNA: TGCAGCGTTGATCTCAGAAGAATGAACACTGAAGCTTTCTTT
J gene: TRBJ1-1
V gene: TRBV29-1
D gene: NA
clone size: NA

CDR3 protein: CASSLPGAPLHF
CDR3 DNA: TGTGCCAGCAGCCTCCCGGGGGCACCCCTCCACTTT
J gene: TRBJ1-6
V gene: TRBV5-6
D gene: NA
clone size: NA

CDR3 protein: CASSLDRGNQPQHF
CDR3 DNA: TGCGCCAGCAGCTTGGACAGGGGCAATCAGCCCCAGCATTTT
J gene: TRBJ1-5
V gene: TRBV5-1
D gene: NA
clone size: NA

CDR3 protein: CASIAPGSGNTIYF
CDR3 DNA: TGTGCCAGCATCGCCCCGGGCTCTGGAAACACCATATATTTT
J gene: TRBJ1-3
V gene: TRBV6-5
D gene: NA
clone size: NA

CDR3 protein: CASSQGPSKTQYF
CDR3 DNA: TGCGCCAGCAGCCAAGGGCCCTCCAAGACCCAGTACTTC
J gene: TRBJ2-5
V gene: TRBV4-1
D gene: NA
clone size: NA

CDR3 protein: CASKPGQGALGYTF
CDR3 DNA: TGTGCCAGCAAACCGGGACAGGGGGCGTTAGGCTACACCTTC
J gene: TRBJ1-2
V gene: TRBV2
D gene: TRBD1
clone size: NA

CDR3 protein: CASSDGTQRTDTQYF
CDR3 DNA: TGTGCCAGCAGCGACGGGACTCAACGCACAGATACGCAGTATTTT
J gene: TRBJ2-3
V gene: TRBV9
D gene: NA
clone size: NA

CDR3 protein: CASSQGDPRSYGYTF
CDR3 DNA: TGCGCCAGCAGCCAGGGGGACCCCCGAAGCTATGGCTACACCTTC
J gene: TRBJ1-2
V gene: TRBV5-1
D gene: TRBD1
clone size: NA

CDR3 protein: CASSFRAGVGYTF
CDR3 DNA: TGTGCCAGCAGCTTCAGGGCGGGGGTTGGCTACACCTTC
J gene: TRBJ1-2
V gene: TRBV7-8
D gene: NA
clone size: NA